Following are 25 T cell receptor beta chains from one sample sequenced in a study of cytomegalovirus exposure and HLA in healthy donors. The PCR ran on 60 Vbeta and 13 Jbeta primers. Libraries were prepared by immunoSEQ multiplex PCR; TCRdb keeps only in-frame clonotypes and omits some of them. The sample has under 200,000 clones; roughly 80% are singletons. Sequencing input: PBMCs. The receptors derive from a male donor in good health and CMV-seropositive.

V gene TRBV7-7 combines with J gene TRBJ2-3, with TRBD1 identical over 7 bases. Trimming at V came to 2 bases and at J to 5 bases, leaving 7 bases not matched to a gene. Germline V CDR1 and CDR2: SSHAT, FNYEAQ (reference sequence). The CDR3 spans 15 residues. The CDR3 DNA follows: TGTGCCAGCAGCTTATCCGGGACAGCCTTAGATACGCAGTATTTT. Translation: CASSLSGTALDTQYF.

The gene calls are TRBV19 and TRBJ1-2; tentative D call: TRBD1 (6 bases). There are 14 residues in the CDR3. The V end lost 4 bases, the J end lost 3 bases, and 12 bases lay between the germline ends. Germline V gene sequence: CDR1 LNHDA, CDR2 SQIVND (reference sequence). The CDR3 sequence is CASSTPGAYYGYTF. CDR3 in DNA: TGTGCCAGTAGTACCCCAGGGGCTTACTATGGCTACACCTTC.

The chain carries TRBV6-5 and TRBJ1-1, with D perhaps TRBD1 (5 bases). CDR3 length: 15 amino acids. The germline CDR1 and CDR2 sequences are MNHEY and SVGAGI. Trimming stripped 6 bases from V and 5 bases from J, with 19 bases between. This chain's CDR3 is CASSQLGGSKTEAFF. CDR3 in DNA: TGTGCCAGCAGCCAACTCGGGGGAAGTAAGACTGAAGCTTTCTTT.

The chain carries TRBV4-3 and TRBJ2-4, with 8 bases fitting TRBD2. V lost 0 bases and J lost 4; bases outside the gene matches: 5. Germline-derived CDR1 and CDR2 are LGHNA and YSLEER. The CDR3 covers 16 residues. CDR3 loop: CASSQDRGGTKNIQYF. The CDR3 coding sequence is TGCGCCAGCAGCCAAGATCGGGGGGGCACAAAAAACATTCAGTACTTC.

This clone was counted once. The J gene is TRBJ1-4, the V gene TRBV7-8; 9 nucleotides line up with TRBD1. This CDR3 contains 14 residues. V dropped 5 bases and J dropped 8; count of bases not matched to a gene: 6. Germline V CDR1 and CDR2: SGHVS, FQNEAQ. CDR3 nucleotides: TGTGCCAGCAGCCAAGGGACAGGGCAGGAAAAACTGTTTTTT. This translates into CASSQGTGQEKLFF.

This clone occurred once. The chain couples TRBV5-1 to TRBJ2-3; D remains ambiguous. The CDR3 sequence is 14 residues long. Trimming pared 1 base from V and 4 bases from J, leaving 10 bases between. Germline V gives CDR1 SGHRS, CDR2 YFSETQ. CDR3 amino acids: CASSLTKPSDTQYF. The CDR3 coding sequence is TGCGCCAGCAGCTTGACTAAGCCTTCAGATACGCAGTATTTT.

The J gene is TRBJ1-3, the V gene TRBV19; possibly TRBD1 for D (5 bases). The length of the CDR3 is 15 residues. Trimming removed 6 bases at V and 0 bases at J, with 12 bases between. CDR1 is LNHDA and CDR2 is SQIVND in the germline V gene (reference sequence). The CDR3 here is CASSSTGDSGNTIYF. The CDR3 nucleotides are TGTGCCAGTAGCTCCACAGGTGACTCTGGAAACACCATATATTTT.

The chain uses TRBV14 and TRBJ2-5, with unresolved D. The germline V gene encodes CDR1 SGHDN and CDR2 FVKESK. The CDR3 length is 13 residues. V was cut by 1 base and J by 5 bases, with 8 bases left in between. In DNA form, the CDR3 reads TGTGCCAGCAGCCAAGCCCCTAAGGAGACCCAGTACTTC. Its translation: CASSQAPKETQYF.

The chain links TRBV5-1 to TRBJ1-5; maybe TRBD1 (5 bases). In germline, CDR1 is SGHRS, CDR2 YFSETQ. The germline V and J ends were trimmed by 5 bases and 6 bases, with 15 bases remaining between them. The CDR3 covers 14 residues. CDR3 nucleotides: TGCGCCAGCAGACTGGACGGCGGGGGTCAGCCCCAGCATTTT. Encoded protein: CASRLDGGGQPQHF.

The V gene is TRBV7-2, the J gene TRBJ2-7, with D maybe TRBD1 (5 bases). Germline CDR1 and CDR2: SGHTA and FQGNSA. Deletions cut 1 base from V and 2 bases from J, with 9 bases between. The CDR3 runs 14 residues. The CDR3 loop is CASSLVQGAYEQYF. As DNA, the CDR3 is TGTGCCAGCAGCTTAGTTCAAGGGGCCTACGAGCAGTACTTC.

V gene TRBV6-5 combines with J gene TRBJ1-2, with D unresolved. CDR1 is MNHEY, CDR2 SVGAGI, per germline. The CDR3 is made up of 13 amino acids. Trimming pared 8 bases from V and 0 bases from J, leaving 10 bases between. In nucleotides, the CDR3 is TGTGCCAGCCGCCACAAAACTAACTATGGCTACACCTTC. Its protein is CASRHKTNYGYTF.

The chain employs TRBV5-1 and TRBJ1-2; 7 nucleotides match TRBD1. Trimming at V came to 2 bases and at J to 2 bases, leaving 6 bases not matched to a gene. The length of the CDR3 is 15 residues. The germline V gene has CDR1 SGHRS and CDR2 YFSETQ. This chain's CDR3 is CASSFDDRENYGYTF. Here the CDR3 DNA reads TGCGCCAGCAGCTTTGATGACAGGGAGAACTATGGCTACACCTTC.

The chain combines TRBV20-1 with TRBJ1-1; D unresolved. With 5 bases removed from V and 5 bases from J, the gap between germline ends came to 9 bases. The CDR3 has 11 amino acids. CDR1 is DFQATT and CDR2 is SNEGSKA in the germline V gene (reference sequence). The CDR3 loop reads CSAGLRTEAFF. Written as DNA, the CDR3 is TGCAGTGCTGGACTCCGGACTGAAGCTTTCTTT.

The rearrangement joins TRBV7-2 to TRBJ2-1; D might be TRBD1 (6 bases). CDR1 is SGHTA, CDR2 FQGNSA, per germline. V lost 5 bases to trimming and J lost 6 bases, with 11 bases between them. The CDR3 is made up of 13 amino acids. Here the CDR3 reads CASSAVQGNEQFF. The DNA for the CDR3 is TGTGCCAGCAGCGCAGTACAGGGCAATGAGCAGTTCTTC.

The chain carries TRBV28 and TRBJ1-2, with 11 bases lining up with TRBD1. The J segment lost 10 bases and the V segment lost 4 bases, leaving 2 bases of the junction unmatched. This CDR3 has 12 amino acids. In germline, CDR1 is MDHEN, CDR2 SYDVKM. The CDR3: CASSWTGGNYTF. CDR3 coding DNA: TGTGCCAGCAGTTGGACAGGGGGCAACTACACCTTC.

This chain joins TRBV7-6 and TRBJ1-2, with 12 bases aligning to TRBD1. The CDR3 covers 17 residues. V shed 6 bases, J shed 8 bases, and the junction held 16 bases outside the gene matches. CDR1 SGHVS and CDR2 FNYEAQ come from the germline V gene. The CDR3 nucleotides are TGTGCCAGCAGTTTTACCGGGACAGGGGGCGGAATGGGAGGCTACACCTTC. Its protein is CASSFTGTGGGMGGYTF.

The chain recombines TRBV5-1 with TRBJ1-4, with D maybe TRBD1 (6 bases). CDR1 is SGHRS, CDR2 YFSETQ, per germline. Trimming cost V 3 bases and J 4 bases, with 13 bases left between them. This CDR3 has 15 residues. CDR3 region: CASSSRGGDNEKLFF. Here the CDR3 DNA reads TGCGCCAGCAGCTCGAGGGGGGGGGATAATGAAAAACTGTTTTTT.

The chain employs TRBV28 and TRBJ2-2, with 9 bases that match TRBD2. With 6 bases clipped from V and 2 bases from J, the junction kept 10 bases outside the gene matches. The CDR3 runs to 17 residues. CDR1 and CDR2 (germline): MDHEN, SYDVKM. The CDR3 sequence is CASSAIGLAGNTGELFF. DNA for the CDR3: TGTGCCAGCAGCGCGATCGGGCTAGCGGGAAACACCGGGGAGCTGTTTTTT.

The chain couples TRBV11-2 to TRBJ1-1; D is unresolved. The length of the CDR3 is 16 residues. Germline V gene sequence: CDR1 SGHAT, CDR2 FQNNGV. V shed 5 bases and J shed 4 bases, with 20 bases lying between them. CDR3 DNA: TGTGCCAGCAGCCACAACCGAATACTAGGGAGCACTGAAGCTTTCTTT. It yields the protein CASSHNRILGSTEAFF.

The chain joins TRBV7-5 to TRBJ2-1; the table's D call of TRBD2 was not tested on the DNA. TRBV7-5 is a pseudogene locus. This CDR3 comprises 16 residues. The CDR3 DNA is TGTGTCAGAAGCTTAGCCGTTAGCGGGGATTACAATGAGCAGTTCTTC. Its protein product is CVRSLAVSGDYNEQFF.

The V call is TRBV5-1, the J call TRBJ2-1; TRBD2 aligns across 10 bases. Germline CDR1 SGHRS, CDR2 YFSETQ. The CDR3 spans 15 residues. V lost 1 base, J lost 7 bases, and 5 bases stayed unmatched. CDR3 DNA: TGCGCCAGCAGCTTGAGAGCGGGGGGGCCTAATGAGCAGTTCTTC. This sequence encodes CASSLRAGGPNEQFF.

V usage is TRBV6-6 and J usage is TRBJ2-7; D is perhaps TRBD1 (6 bases). The CDR3 is 13 amino acids. Germline V gene lookup returns CDR1 MNHNY and CDR2 SVGAGI (reference sequence). The ends were cut back, 7 bases at V and 5 bases at J, with 15 bases in the middle. The CDR3 DNA reads TGTGCCAGCAAGAGCCAGGGGCTCAACGAGCAGTACTTC. Translating gives CASKSQGLNEQYF.

The rearrangement links TRBV18 to TRBJ2-7; TRBD2 agrees at 11 bases. Germline V gene sequence: CDR1 KGHSH, CDR2 LQKENI. The junction had 11 bases not matched to a gene; V was cut back by 6 bases and J by 4 bases. The CDR3 is 16 amino acids. The DNA of the CDR3 is TGTGCCAGCTCCCTTATACCGGGACTAGCGGAGTACGAGCAGTACTTC. It specifies CASSLIPGLAEYEQYF.

The V and J genes are TRBV7-9 and TRBJ2-5; D remains unclear. V dropped 4 bases and J dropped 5 bases, with 5 bases sitting between them. The CDR3 length is 11 residues. Germline V gene lookup returns CDR1 SEHNR and CDR2 FQNEAQ (reference sequence). The CDR3 protein is CASSSLETQYF. Written as DNA, the CDR3 is TGTGCCAGCAGCTCCCTGGAGACCCAGTACTTC.

This clone was observed a handful of times. J is TRBJ1-5 and V is TRBV28; no clear D gene. Germline-derived CDR1 and CDR2 are MDHEN and SYDVKM. This CDR3 region has 12 residues. Trimming removed 5 bases from V and 5 bases from J, with 7 bases in between. The CDR3, as DNA: TGTGCCAGCAGTAAACTTGATCAGCCCCAGCATTTT. Residues: CASSKLDQPQHF.